The next 14 T cell receptor beta chains were all read from a single sample in a study of cytomegalovirus exposure and HLA in healthy donors. Sequencing used immunoSEQ multiplex PCR; TCRdb keeps in-frame clones, though not all of them. The sample holds about 360,000 clones, 75% to 90% seen once. Sequencing was performed on PBMCs. The receptors stem from a woman in her late teens or twenties in good health and CMV-seronegative.

CDR3 region: CAWNPGTAYGYTF. DNA for the CDR3: TGTGCCTGGAATCCAGGGACTGCCTATGGCTACACCTTC. This rearrangement joins TRBV30 to TRBJ1-2, with D possibly matching TRBD1 (5 bases). This CDR3 contains 13 residues. Trimming stripped 4 bases from V and 4 bases from J, with 13 bases between. Germline V gives CDR1 GTSNPN, CDR2 SVGIG (reference sequence).

The chain is built from TRBV7-9 and TRBJ1-1, with a tentative D call TRBD1 (5 bases). Germline V CDR1 and CDR2: SEHNR, FQNEAQ (reference sequence). The CDR3 is 15 amino acids. Trimming took off 6 bases at V and 0 bases at J, with 14 bases between the two ends. CDR3 bases: TGTGCCAGCAGAGACAAGGGGTTAGTGAACACTGAAGCTTTCTTT. It is translated as CASRDKGLVNTEAFF.

V usage is TRBV7-2 and J usage is TRBJ2-3, with 9 positions matching TRBD2. The V gene end was trimmed by 5 bases and the J gene end by 3 bases; junction bases not matched to a gene: 6. This CDR3 is 15 amino acids long. CDR1 and CDR2 from the germline V gene are SGHTA and FQGNSA. The CDR3 is CASSPRTSATDTQYF. Written as DNA, the CDR3 is TGTGCCAGCAGCCCCAGGACTAGCGCGACAGATACGCAGTATTTT. The whole variable domain, remainder taken from reference TRBV7-2 and TRBJ2-3, is GAGVSQSPSNKVTEKGKDVELRCDPISGHTALYWYRQSLGQGLEFLIYFQGNSAPDKSGLPSDRFSAERTGGSVSTLTIQRTQQEDSAVYLCASSPRTSATDTQYFGPGTRLTVL.

This chain joins TRBV28 and TRBJ2-5; 13 positions agree with TRBD2. Trimming took 10 bases from V and 7 from J; bases not matched to a gene: 6. The CDR3 extends over 13 amino acids. Germline CDR1 is MDHEN and CDR2 is SYDVKM. The CDR3 DNA is TGTGCCACCGGGACTAGCGGGATCGGGACCCAGTACTTC. This sequence encodes CATGTSGIGTQYF.

The J gene is TRBJ1-2, the V gene TRBV5-4; maybe TRBD1 (5 bases). The CDR3 runs to 13 residues. Germline lookup yields CDR1 SGHNT and CDR2 YYREEE (reference sequence). V was pared by 0 bases and J by 8 bases, with 11 bases between. CDR3 in DNA: TGTGCCAGCAGCTTGGGGGGCAGTAGCGGCTACACCTTC. It yields the protein CASSLGGSSGYTF.

A few counts support this clone. The chain joins TRBV10-2 to TRBJ2-5, with a weak D call TRBD2 (6 bases). This CDR3 comprises 13 residues. The germline gives CDR1 WSHSY, CDR2 SAAADI. Trimming shortened V by 2 bases and J by 6 bases, and 10 bases separated the two germline ends. CDR3 protein: CASSEAGRQTQYF. The CDR3 region has the DNA TGCGCCAGCAGTGAGGCGGGGCGTCAGACCCAGTACTTC.

This rearrangement joins TRBV7-9 to TRBJ2-7; 10 bases fit TRBD2. This CDR3 comprises 15 residues. Germline V gene sequence: CDR1 SEHNR, CDR2 FQNEAQ (reference sequence). Trimming cost V 5 bases and J 8 bases; bases outside gene matches: 12. The CDR3 coding sequence is TGTGCCAGCAGCCTCAGCGGGAGGGAAGGTGGAAAGCAGTACTTC. Its protein is CASSLSGREGGKQYF.

Worth noting for this clone: One base away lies a much larger clone, so this may be a sequencing read error. Here the CDR3 DNA reads TGTGCCAGCAGCTTGGGACAGGGGTCCTACAATGAGCAGTTCTTC. Its protein product is CASSLGQGSYNEQFF. This chain joins TRBV7-8 and TRBJ2-1, with 10 bases matching TRBD1. The J segment lost 1 base and the V segment lost 3 bases, leaving 0 bases of the junction unmatched. In germline, CDR1 is SGHVS, CDR2 FQNEAQ. This CDR3 is built from 15 residues.

The chain links TRBV4-1 to TRBJ2-1, with TRBD1 matching 7 bases. CDR1 is MGHRA and CDR2 is YSYEKL in the germline V gene. The ends lost 4 bases at V and 4 bases at J; junction bases unmatched: 13. This CDR3 is 17 amino acids long. CDR3: CASSRSKGAGIYNEQFF. CDR3 nucleotide sequence: TGCGCCAGCAGCCGTAGTAAGGGGGCAGGAATATACAATGAGCAGTTCTTC.

The chain joins TRBV4-2 to TRBJ2-3, with D maybe TRBD2 (6 bases). This CDR3 has 16 amino acids. The germline V gene encodes CDR1 LGHNA and CDR2 YNFKEQ. V was cut by 1 base and J by 0 bases, with 11 bases left in between. The CDR3 protein is CASSQGEAGSTDTQYF. CDR3 sequence (DNA): TGTGCCAGCAGCCAAGGGGAAGCGGGTAGCACAGATACGCAGTATTTT.

The genes are TRBV10-1 and TRBJ2-3, with 7 nucleotides matching TRBD1. Germline V gene sequence: CDR1 WNHNN, CDR2 SYGVQD (reference sequence). This CDR3 spans 14 amino acids. Losses at the gene ends were 8 bases for V and 1 base for J; bases not matched to a gene: 6. In nucleotides, the CDR3 is TGCGCCAGCCGAGGGGGCAGGGGCACAGATACGCAGTATTTT. Translating it yields CASRGGRGTDTQYF.

The chain employs TRBV29-1 and TRBJ2-5; TRBD2 agrees at 9 bases. The CDR3 is 16 residues long. Per the germline V gene, CDR1 is SQVTM and CDR2 is ANQGSEA. Losses at the gene ends were 3 bases for V and 3 bases for J; bases not matched to a gene: 11. CDR3 DNA: TGCAGCGTTGAGGGGGTGGTAGCGGGAGTTGAAGAGACCCAGTACTTC. It is translated as CSVEGVVAGVEETQYF.

This clone came up once. The chain uses TRBV28 and TRBJ2-7; 7 bases match TRBD2. Trimming cost V 6 bases and J 3 bases; bases outside gene matches: 8. This CDR3 has 14 amino acids. Germline CDR1 reads MDHEN; CDR2 reads SYDVKM. The CDR3 coding sequence is TGTGCCAGCAGGACCGGGGGGACTGGCTACGAGCAGTACTTC. Protein: CASRTGGTGYEQYF.

This rearrangement joins TRBV5-4 to TRBJ2-2; 8 positions agree with TRBD2. This CDR3 is built from 16 residues. CDR1 and CDR2 (germline): SGHNT, YYREEE (reference sequence). V dropped 0 bases and J dropped 4; count of bases not matched to a gene: 5. The DNA of the CDR3 is TGTGCCAGCAGCTTGGCCGGGACTAGATCCACCGGGGAGCTGTTTTTT. Translated: CASSLAGTRSTGELFF.